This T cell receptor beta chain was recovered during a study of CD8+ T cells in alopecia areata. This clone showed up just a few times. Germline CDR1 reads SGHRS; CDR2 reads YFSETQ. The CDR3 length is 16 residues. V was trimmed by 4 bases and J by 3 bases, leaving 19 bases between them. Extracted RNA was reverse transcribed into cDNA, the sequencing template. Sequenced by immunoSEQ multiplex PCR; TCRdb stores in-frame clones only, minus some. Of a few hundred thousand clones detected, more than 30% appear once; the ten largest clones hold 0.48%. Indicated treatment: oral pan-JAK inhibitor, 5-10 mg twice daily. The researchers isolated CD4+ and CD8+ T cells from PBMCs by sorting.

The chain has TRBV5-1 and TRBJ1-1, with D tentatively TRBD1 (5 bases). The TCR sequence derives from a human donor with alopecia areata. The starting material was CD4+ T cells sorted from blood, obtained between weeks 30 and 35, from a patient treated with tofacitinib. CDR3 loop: CASSRGANRMHTEAFF. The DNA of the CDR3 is TGCGCCAGCAGCCGAGGGGCAAACCGAATGCACACTGAAGCTTTCTTT.